The entry that follows covers one T cell receptor beta chain sequence. What it binds is not known. This CDR3 has 16 residues. The germline V gene encodes CDR1 GTSNPN and CDR2 SVGIG (reference sequence). The ends were cut back, 0 bases at V and 4 bases at J, with 18 bases in the middle. The record originates from a study of beta chain features in type 1 diabetes. Study results and caveats: Type 1 diabetes patients had moderately but significantly shorter TCRB CDR3s in all four CD4+ subsets. Whether HLA type affects TCRB rearrangement stayed undetermined in the present work.

The whole isolated RNA underwent reverse transcription, so sequencing captured expressed TCRB transcripts. Approximately 3.6 million reads, on average, came from each naive, central memory and regulatory T cell sample. Here immunoSEQ multiplex PCR was the method, and the copy in TCRdb shows in-frame clones only, minus some. The sample yields around 180,000 clones, 7% to 9% seen once. Sequenced material: central memory CD4+ T cells from blood. V and J are TRBV30 and TRBJ1-1; possibly TRBD1 for D (6 bases). This TCR came from a man between 18 and 35 years old with type 1 diabetes. CDR3 coding DNA: TGTGCCTGGAGTGTAACGAGGGGGGGGGTGGGCACTGAAGCTTTCTTT. This encodes CAWSVTRGGVGTEAFF.